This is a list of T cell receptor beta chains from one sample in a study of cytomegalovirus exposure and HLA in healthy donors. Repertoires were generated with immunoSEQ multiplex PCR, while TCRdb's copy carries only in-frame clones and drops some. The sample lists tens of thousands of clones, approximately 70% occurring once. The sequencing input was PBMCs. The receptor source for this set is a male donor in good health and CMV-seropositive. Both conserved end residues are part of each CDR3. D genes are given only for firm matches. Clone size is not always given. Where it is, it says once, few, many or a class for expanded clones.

TGTGCCAGCAGTTACCCCTCACAGCTGGGGAGACAGTACTTC,CASSYPSQLGRQYF,TRBJ2-7,NA,TRBV6-5,NA
TGCAGCGCTATAGCGGGGGGGCCTGGAGATACGCAGTATTTT,CSAIAGGPGDTQYF,TRBJ2-3,TRBD2,TRBV29-1,NA
TGTGCCAGCAGTGGTAGGAGGGCCCCAGGCGAGCAGTACTTC,CASSGRRAPGEQYF,TRBJ2-7,NA,TRBV6-1,NA
TGTGCCAGCAGAAGATACTACGGCTACACCTTC,CASRRYYGYTF,TRBJ1-2,NA,TRBV5-6,NA
TGTGCCAGCACTCTGACAGGGGTAGTGGAGACCCAGTACTTC,CASTLTGVVETQYF,TRBJ2-5,TRBD1,TRBV7-9,NA
TGTGCCAGTAGTAAGACGGACAGCCACTCCTATGGCTACACCTTC,CASSKTDSHSYGYTF,TRBJ1-2,NA,TRBV19,few
TGCGCCAGCAGCCAAGCTCAGGCTTCCTACGAGCAGTACTTC,CASSQAQASYEQYF,TRBJ2-7,NA,TRBV4-1,few
TGTGCCTGGAGCCCGGGATATGGGGCCAACGTCCTGACTTTC,CAWSPGYGANVLTF,TRBJ2-6,NA,TRBV30,NA
TGTGCCAGCAGTATGACTGCGACCTACGAGCAGTACTTC,CASSMTATYEQYF,TRBJ2-7,NA,TRBV11-2,NA
TGTGCTAGTGGTTTGGTACGAATGGTCGGGGGAGTGGAAGCTTTCTTT,CASGLVRMVGGVEAFF,TRBJ1-1,NA,TRBV12-5,few
TGTGCCAGCAGTTCCGACTACTACAATGAGCAGTTCTTC,CASSSDYYNEQFF,TRBJ2-1,NA,TRBV2,NA
TGCGCCAGCAGCTTGGAAGGGACAATGAACACTGAAGCTTTCTTT,CASSLEGTMNTEAFF,TRBJ1-1,NA,TRBV5-1,NA
TGCAGCGTTCTGGGACTAGCGGGAAGGGCCACCGGGGAGCTGTTTTTT,CSVLGLAGRATGELFF,TRBJ2-2,TRBD2,TRBV29-1,few
TGCAGCGTTGTCGGGGTAGCGGGAGCGGGAGAGACCCAGTACTTC,CSVVGVAGAGETQYF,TRBJ2-5,TRBD2,TRBV29-1,NA
TGTGCCAGCAGCCCCAGGGCCGAGCAGTACTTC,CASSPRAEQYF,TRBJ2-7,NA,TRBV13,NA
TGTGCCAGCAGCCCAGGGGGACGGGAGACCCAGTACTTC,CASSPGGRETQYF,TRBJ2-5,TRBD1,TRBV6-5,NA
TGTGCCTCCGGCGCTAGCGGGCTGCGAGGAGATACGCAGTATTTT,CASGASGLRGDTQYF,TRBJ2-3,TRBD2,TRBV27,NA
TGTGCCACCAGCAGAGCGCAGGTTACAGATACGCAGTATTTT,CATSRAQVTDTQYF,TRBJ2-3,NA,TRBV15,NA
TGTGCCAGCAGCCCCGGGACTAGCGGGAGGTCGGGCTCCTACGAGCAGTACTTC,CASSPGTSGRSGSYEQYF,TRBJ2-7,TRBD2,TRBV9,NA
TGTGCCTGGAGCGTACAGGGGTTCAGAGAGACCCAGTACTTC,CAWSVQGFRETQYF,TRBJ2-5,TRBD1,TRBV30,NA
TGTGCCAGCAGTTACCTCCCAACAGCATACAATGAGCAGTTCTTC,CASSYLPTAYNEQFF,TRBJ2-1,NA,TRBV6-5,once
TGTGCCAGCAGCACACACCCTTCCTATTCACCCCTCCACTTT,CASSTHPSYSPLHF,TRBJ1-6,NA,TRBV6-5,few
TGTGCCAGTAGTAACCAGGGTAACACTGAAGCTTTCTTT,CASSNQGNTEAFF,TRBJ1-1,NA,TRBV19,once
TGTGCCAGCAGAGCCAGGGGGCAAGAGACCCAGTACTTC,CASRARGQETQYF,TRBJ2-5,TRBD1,TRBV7-2,few
TGTGCCAGCAGCTTGGACCCCGCGCGACGGGGGGTAGGCTACACCTTC,CASSLDPARRGVGYTF,TRBJ1-2,NA,TRBV5-4,NA
TGTGCCAGCAGCCCGGACAGTACAGATACGCAGTATTTT,CASSPDSTDTQYF,TRBJ2-3,NA,TRBV11-2,once